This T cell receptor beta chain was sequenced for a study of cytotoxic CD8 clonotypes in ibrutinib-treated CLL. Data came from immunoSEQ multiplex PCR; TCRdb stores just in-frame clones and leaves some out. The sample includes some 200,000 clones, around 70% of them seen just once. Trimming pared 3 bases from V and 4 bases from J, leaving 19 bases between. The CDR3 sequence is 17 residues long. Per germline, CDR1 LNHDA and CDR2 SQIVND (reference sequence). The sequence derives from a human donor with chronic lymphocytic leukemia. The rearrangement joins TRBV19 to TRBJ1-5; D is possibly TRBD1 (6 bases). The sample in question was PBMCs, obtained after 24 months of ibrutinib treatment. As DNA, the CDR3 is TGTGCCAGTAGTATTCTCAGGGGCACAGGGTCAAATCAGCCCCAGCATTTT. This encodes CASSILRGTGSNQPQHF.